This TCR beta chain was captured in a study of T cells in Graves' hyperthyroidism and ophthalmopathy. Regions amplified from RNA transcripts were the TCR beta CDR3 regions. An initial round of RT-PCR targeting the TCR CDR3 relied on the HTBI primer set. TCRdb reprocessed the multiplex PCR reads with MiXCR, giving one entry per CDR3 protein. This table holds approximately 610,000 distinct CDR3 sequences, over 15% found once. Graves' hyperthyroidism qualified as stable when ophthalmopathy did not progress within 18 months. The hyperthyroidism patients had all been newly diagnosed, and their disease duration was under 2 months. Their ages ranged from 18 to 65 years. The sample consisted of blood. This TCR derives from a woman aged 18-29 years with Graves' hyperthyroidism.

Here the CDR3 DNA reads TGCAGTGCTAGGGGGGGACTAAACACCGGGGAGCTGTTTTTT. This codes for CSARGGLNTGELFF. V and J are TRBV20-1 and TRBJ2-2; TRBD2 aligns across 7 bases. The CDR3 is 14 residues long. Looked up from germline, CDR1 is DFQATT and CDR2 is SNEGSKA (reference sequence). V lost 3 bases to trimming and J lost 2 bases; unmatched junction nucleotides: 3.